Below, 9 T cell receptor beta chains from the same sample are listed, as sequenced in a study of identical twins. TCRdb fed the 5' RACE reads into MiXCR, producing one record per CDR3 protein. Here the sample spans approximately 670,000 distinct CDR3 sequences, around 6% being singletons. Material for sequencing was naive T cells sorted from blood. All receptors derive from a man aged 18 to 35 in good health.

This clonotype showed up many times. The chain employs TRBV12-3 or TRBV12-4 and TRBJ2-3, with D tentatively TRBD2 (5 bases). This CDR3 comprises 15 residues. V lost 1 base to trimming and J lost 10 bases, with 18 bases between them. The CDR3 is CASSLDDRESRPQYF. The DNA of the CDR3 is TGTGCCAGCAGTTTAGACGACCGGGAATCTAGACCGCAGTATTTT.

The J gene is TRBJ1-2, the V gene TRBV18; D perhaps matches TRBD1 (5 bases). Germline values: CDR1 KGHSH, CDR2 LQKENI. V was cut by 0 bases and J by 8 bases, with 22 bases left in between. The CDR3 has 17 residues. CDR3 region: CASSPPRGEGAGDGYTF. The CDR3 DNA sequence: TGTGCCAGCTCACCACCTAGGGGCGAGGGCGCGGGCGACGGCTACACCTTC.

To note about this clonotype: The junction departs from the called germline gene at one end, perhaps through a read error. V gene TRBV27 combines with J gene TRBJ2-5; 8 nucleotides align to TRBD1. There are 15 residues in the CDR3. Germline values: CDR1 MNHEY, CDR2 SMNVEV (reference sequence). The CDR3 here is CACSLDPRGLETQYF. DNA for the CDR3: TGTGCCTGCAGTTTAGATCCCAGGGGGCTGGAGACCCAGTACTTC.

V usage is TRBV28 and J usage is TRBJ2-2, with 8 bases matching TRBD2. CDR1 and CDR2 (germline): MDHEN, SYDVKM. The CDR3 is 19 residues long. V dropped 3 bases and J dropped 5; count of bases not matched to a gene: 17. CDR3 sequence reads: CASSFLLYPTSGATGELFF. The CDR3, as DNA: TGTGCCAGCAGTTTTCTTCTGTACCCCACTAGCGGAGCGACCGGGGAGCTGTTTTTT.

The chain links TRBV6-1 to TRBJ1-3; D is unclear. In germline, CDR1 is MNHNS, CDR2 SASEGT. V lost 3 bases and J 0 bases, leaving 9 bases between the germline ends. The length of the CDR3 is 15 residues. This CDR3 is CASSDSVYSGNTIYF. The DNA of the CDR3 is TGTGCCAGCAGTGATAGTGTTTACTCTGGAAACACCATATATTTT.

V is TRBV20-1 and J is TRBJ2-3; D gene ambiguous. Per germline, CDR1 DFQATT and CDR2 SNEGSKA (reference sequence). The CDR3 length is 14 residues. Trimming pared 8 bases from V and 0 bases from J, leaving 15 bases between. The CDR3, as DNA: TGCAGTTCTCGCCCCGGCAAGAGCACAGATACGCAGTATTTT. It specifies CSSRPGKSTDTQYF.

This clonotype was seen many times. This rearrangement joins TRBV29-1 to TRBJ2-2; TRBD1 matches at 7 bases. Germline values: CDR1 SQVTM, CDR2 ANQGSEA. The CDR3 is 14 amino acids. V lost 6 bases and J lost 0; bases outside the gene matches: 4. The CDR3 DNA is TGCAGCGTAACCGGGACAGCGAACACCGGGGAGCTGTTTTTT. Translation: CSVTGTANTGELFF.

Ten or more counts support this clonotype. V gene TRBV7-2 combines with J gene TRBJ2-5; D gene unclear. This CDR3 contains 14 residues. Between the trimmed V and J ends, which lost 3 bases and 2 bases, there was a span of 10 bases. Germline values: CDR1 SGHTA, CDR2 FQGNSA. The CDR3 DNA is TGTGCCAGCAGCTTCTTAGCCCGACAAGAGACCCAGTACTTC. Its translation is CASSFLARQETQYF.

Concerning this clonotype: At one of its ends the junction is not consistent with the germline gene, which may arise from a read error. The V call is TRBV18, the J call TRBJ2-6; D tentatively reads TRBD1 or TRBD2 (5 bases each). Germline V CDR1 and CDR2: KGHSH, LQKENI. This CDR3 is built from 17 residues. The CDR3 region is CASLPRDAASGANVLTF. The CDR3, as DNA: TGTGCCAGCTTACCAAGGGACGCAGCGTCTGGGGCCAACGTCCTGACTTTC. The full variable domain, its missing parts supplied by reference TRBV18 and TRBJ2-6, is NAGVMQNPRHLVRRRGQEARLRCSPMKGHSHVYWYRQLPEEGLKFMVYLQKENIIDESGMPKERFSAEFPKEGPSILRIQQVVRGDSAAYFCASLPRDAASGANVLTFGAGSRLTVL.